Below are 26 T cell receptor beta chains sequenced from a single sample in a study of shared clonotypes between healthy human individuals. Naive CD8 cells were CD45RO-negative, positively selected for CCR7, excluding terminally differentiated effector memory CD45RA+ cells. Generated by immunoSEQ multiplex PCR, the TCRdb table keeps only in-frame clones and is missing some. The profile shows about 590,000 clones, around 95% of them singletons. The sequenced sample was naive CD8+ T cells sorted from blood. These receptors came from a young woman in good health.

The V and J genes are TRBV19 and TRBJ1-1; 7 nucleotides match TRBD1. This CDR3 has 15 amino acids. Germline V gene data show CDR1 as LNHDA and CDR2 as SQIVND (reference sequence). V was pared by 8 bases and J by 0 bases, with 9 bases of the junction left unmatched. This CDR3 reads CASGDSRILNTEAFF. The CDR3 DNA is TGTGCCAGTGGGGACAGCCGAATACTGAACACTGAAGCTTTCTTT.

A single count supports this clone. The chain has TRBV7-9 and TRBJ1-5, with 8 bases aligning to TRBD1. CDR3 size: 14 residues. Trimming removed 4 bases from V and 5 bases from J; junction bases left unmatched: 4. The germline CDR1 and CDR2 sequences are SEHNR and FQNEAQ (reference sequence). This CDR3 reads CASSSQDRDQPQHF. The CDR3 DNA reads as TGTGCCAGCAGCTCTCAGGACAGGGATCAGCCCCAGCATTTT.

The chain is built from TRBV2 and TRBJ2-1; 11 bases line up with TRBD2. Germline V lookup: CDR1 SNHLY, CDR2 FYNNEI. The ends lost 7 bases at V and 9 bases at J; junction bases unmatched: 8. This CDR3 region has 14 residues. The CDR3 region is CASTWASGRPEQFF. The CDR3 DNA follows: TGTGCCAGCACGTGGGCTAGCGGGAGGCCTGAGCAGTTCTTC. Full variable domain (remainder filled in from reference TRBV2 and TRBJ2-1): EPEVTQTPSHQVTQMGQEVILRCVPISNHLYFYWYRQILGQKVEFLVSFYNNEISEKSEIFDDQFSVERPDGSNFTLKIRSTKLEDSAMYFCASTWASGRPEQFFGPGTRLTVL.

Only one count was recorded for this clone. The chain uses TRBV28 and TRBJ2-3; D is undetermined. CDR3 length: 16 amino acids. V was clipped by 3 bases and J by 3 bases, with 16 bases between them. The germline CDR1 and CDR2 sequences are MDHEN and SYDVKM. The CDR3: CASSFRLERATDTQYF. The DNA for the CDR3 is TGTGCCAGCAGTTTTCGCTTGGAGCGCGCAACAGATACGCAGTATTTT.

V and J are TRBV7-9 and TRBJ2-1; 14 nucleotides line up with TRBD2. The CDR3 length is 15 residues. V dropped 5 bases and J dropped 9; count of bases not matched to a gene: 6. Germline assignment: CDR1 SEHNR and CDR2 FQNEAQ (reference sequence). The CDR3 reads CASSPLTSGRGEQFF. The CDR3 DNA reads TGTGCCAGCAGCCCCCTGACTAGCGGGAGGGGTGAGCAGTTCTTC.

This sequence joins TRBV13 and TRBJ2-7; D not certain. CDR1 PRHDT and CDR2 FYEKMQ come from the germline V gene (reference sequence). V was shortened by 5 bases and J by 0 bases, with 5 bases between the two germline ends. This CDR3 contains 12 residues. CDR3 residues: CASSRASYEQYF. CDR3 in DNA: TGTGCCAGCAGCAGGGCCTCCTACGAGCAGTACTTC.

This chain links TRBV5-6 with TRBJ2-4; no clear D gene. V lost 0 bases, J lost 1 base, and 11 bases lay in between. CDR3 length equals 16 residues. Germline V gene data show CDR1 as SGHDT and CDR2 as YYEEEE. CDR3 sequence reads: CASSLESLRAKNIQYF. The CDR3 nucleotides are TGTGCCAGCAGCTTGGAAAGCCTTCGGGCCAAAAACATTCAGTACTTC.

The V and J genes are TRBV19 and TRBJ1-1; unclear D gene. Germline V gene sequence: CDR1 LNHDA, CDR2 SQIVND (reference sequence). Trimming stripped 3 bases from V and 1 base from J, with 6 bases between. The CDR3 consists of 13 residues. DNA of the CDR3: TGTGCCAGTAGTATGACACCGAACACTGAAGCTTTCTTT. Protein product: CASSMTPNTEAFF.

The chain is built from TRBV25-1 and TRBJ2-7; D call uncertain. Germline loops: CDR1 MGHDK, CDR2 SYGVNS. V was pared by 4 bases and J by 2 bases, with 12 bases between. The CDR3 has 14 amino acids. CDR3 residues: CASSALSEAYEQYF. The CDR3 DNA sequence: TGTGCCAGCAGTGCCCTGAGCGAGGCCTACGAGCAGTACTTC.

The CDR3 DNA follows: TGTGCCAGCAGCCCCCCCGAGAGGCAGCCTAGATTACCTAGAACCGTCGGTCAGCCCCAGCATTTT. Protein: CASSPPERQPRLPRTVGQPQHF. The chain couples TRBV21-1 to TRBJ1-5. TRBV21-1 is a recognized pseudogene. The CDR3 has 22 residues.

The CDR3 DNA follows: TGTGCCAGCAGTTTTTACGGGGGCAGCAATCAGCCCCAGCATTTT. Its translation is CASSFYGGSNQPQHF. This sequence joins TRBV5-4 and TRBJ1-5; TRBD1 is a possible D gene (6 bases). The germline V and J ends were trimmed by 5 bases and 1 base, with 13 bases remaining between them. Germline CDR1 reads SGHNT; CDR2 reads YYREEE (reference sequence). The CDR3 is made up of 15 amino acids.

Comments on this clone: The same CDR3 is also encoded by other DNA sequences in this sample. This rearrangement joins TRBV7-9 to TRBJ2-7; no clear D. Germline V gene lookup returns CDR1 SEHNR and CDR2 FQNEAQ (reference sequence). The CDR3 contains 12 residues. Trimming removed 0 bases at V and 6 bases at J, with 6 bases between. The CDR3 loop is CASSLALSEQYF. Written as DNA, the CDR3 is TGTGCCAGCAGCTTAGCGCTTTCCGAGCAGTACTTC. Drawing the rest from reference TRBV7-9 and TRBJ2-7, the complete variable domain is DTGVSQNPRHKITKRGQNVTFRCDPISEHNRLYWYRQTLGQGPEFLTYFQNEAQLEKSRLLSDRFSAERPKGSFSTLEIQRTEQGDSAMYLCASSLALSEQYFGPGTRLTVT.

V usage is TRBV28 and J usage is TRBJ2-1, with 7 bases matching TRBD2. Germline CDR1 reads MDHEN; CDR2 reads SYDVKM. The CDR3 has 17 amino acids. V lost 1 base, J lost 0 bases, and 6 bases stayed unmatched. For the CDR3, the DNA is TGTGCCAGCAGTTTATTCGGAGGACTAGACTCCTACAATGAGCAGTTCTTC. Protein product: CASSLFGGLDSYNEQFF. Looking up the rest from reference TRBV28 and TRBJ2-1 gives the full variable domain: DVKVTQSSRYLVKRTGEKVFLECVQDMDHENMFWYRQDPGLGLRLIYFSYDVKMKEKGDIPEGYSVSREKKERFSLILESASTNQTSMYLCASSLFGGLDSYNEQFFGPGTRLTVL.

This clone appeared a single time. The chain links TRBV7-6 to TRBJ2-7; TRBD2 aligns across 7 bases. Germline lookup yields CDR1 SGHVS and CDR2 FNYEAQ. V shed 1 base, J shed 0 bases, and the junction held 6 bases outside the gene matches. The CDR3 has 16 residues. In DNA form, the CDR3 reads TGTGCCAGCAGCTTAGGGGAGGGAGGGGTCTCCTACGAGCAGTACTTC. Translated: CASSLGEGGVSYEQYF.

A word on this clone: This specimen includes other DNA sequences encoding the same CDR3. This chain connects TRBV5-4 to TRBJ1-5, with D possibly matching TRBD1 (6 bases). This CDR3 has 13 residues. V was trimmed by 4 bases and J by 4 bases, leaving 9 bases between them. Germline assignment: CDR1 SGHNT and CDR2 YYREEE (reference sequence). The CDR3 nucleotides are TGTGCCAGCAGCCCGGACAGAAATCAGCCCCAGCATTTT. It yields the protein CASSPDRNQPQHF.

The rearrangement joins TRBV5-6 to TRBJ2-1, with D hard to call. The V and J ends lost 4 bases and 8 bases respectively, with 10 bases between them. CDR1 SGHDT and CDR2 YYEEEE come from the germline V gene. This CDR3 spans 12 amino acids. CDR3 coding DNA: TGTGCCAGCAGCCCCCCCAGTGATGAGCAGTTCTTC. It yields the protein CASSPPSDEQFF.

For the CDR3, the DNA is TGCGCCAGCAGCGCCAACTTAGCGCGACAGACCTACGAGCAGTACTTC. It codes for CASSANLARQTYEQYF. The chain uses TRBV5-1 and TRBJ2-7; possibly TRBD1 or TRBD2 for D (5 bases each). Germline V CDR1 and CDR2: SGHRS, YFSETQ. V was trimmed by 4 bases and J by 2 bases, leaving 19 bases between them. This CDR3 spans 16 amino acids.

Only one count was recorded for this clone. This chain links TRBV28 with TRBJ2-5; 10 bases agree with TRBD2. Germline CDR1 and CDR2: MDHEN and SYDVKM. The J segment lost 5 bases and the V segment lost 9 bases, leaving 9 bases of the junction unmatched. This CDR3 is built from 14 residues. The CDR3 DNA follows: TGTGCCAGTGGGGGTAGCGGGAGGTACGAGACCCAGTACTTC. Its translation is CASGGSGRYETQYF.

The chain carries TRBV5-4 and TRBJ1-1; TRBD1 matches at 7 bases. Per the germline V gene, CDR1 is SGHNT and CDR2 is YYREEE (reference sequence). V lost 4 bases and J lost 7; bases outside the gene matches: 4. The CDR3 loop spans 12 amino acids. The CDR3 sequence: CASSTGTVEAFF. The CDR3 nucleotides read TGTGCCAGCAGCACCGGGACAGTTGAAGCTTTCTTT.

This clone was found once. CDR3 loop: CASGGTNPNEQFF. The CDR3, as DNA: TGTGCCAGCGGCGGGACTAACCCTAATGAGCAGTTCTTC. The rearrangement links TRBV5-4 to TRBJ2-1, with TRBD2 matching over 7 bases. Trimming cost V 7 bases and J 7 bases; bases outside gene matches: 8. Germline lookup yields CDR1 SGHNT and CDR2 YYREEE (reference sequence). CDR3 length: 13 amino acids.

The DNA of the CDR3 is TGCGCCAGCTCATTGAGCCGGGACAGGGAGTACGAGCAGTACTTC. It yields the protein CASSLSRDREYEQYF. The V call is TRBV4-1, the J call TRBJ2-7; 9 bases align to TRBD1. Losses at the gene ends were 8 bases for V and 4 bases for J; bases not matched to a gene: 12. The CDR3 runs 15 residues. CDR1 is MGHRA and CDR2 is YSYEKL in the germline V gene.

This chain connects TRBV27 to TRBJ2-2; D is unresolved. Looked up from germline, CDR1 is MNHEY and CDR2 is SMNVEV (reference sequence). CDR3 length: 16 residues. V lost 0 bases and J 1 base, leaving 9 bases between the germline ends. The CDR3 region has the DNA TGTGCCAGCAGTTTATCGCAATACCTGAACACCGGGGAGCTGTTTTTT. It encodes CASSLSQYLNTGELFF.

To note about this clone: Other DNA sequences in this sample translate to the same CDR3. This CDR3 reads CASSSGSSYEQYF. CDR3 DNA sequence: TGTGCCAGCAGTTCCGGGAGCTCCTACGAGCAGTACTTC. The chain has TRBV28 and TRBJ2-7, with TRBD2 as a possible D gene (6 bases). Trimming removed 4 bases at V and 0 bases at J, with 7 bases between. Germline CDR1 reads MDHEN; CDR2 reads SYDVKM. The CDR3 spans 13 residues.

The rearrangement joins TRBV2 to TRBJ1-5; D is ambiguous. The CDR3 length is 14 residues. Germline loops: CDR1 SNHLY, CDR2 FYNNEI. V was cut by 2 bases and J by 9 bases, with 14 bases left in between. The CDR3: CASSETVNLTPQHF. The CDR3 DNA reads TGTGCCAGCAGTGAAACAGTAAACTTAACGCCCCAGCATTTT.

The V and J genes are TRBV15 and TRBJ1-2, with a weak D call TRBD1 (5 bases). Germline CDR1 reads LNHNV; CDR2 reads YYDKDF (reference sequence). The CDR3 loop spans 15 amino acids. V dropped 5 bases and J dropped 1 base, with 14 bases sitting between them. As DNA, the CDR3 is TGTGCCACCAGCCCGACAGAAGAATATAACTATGGCTACACCTTC. This codes for CATSPTEEYNYGYTF.

V is TRBV5-8 and J is TRBJ2-7; D unresolved. In germline, CDR1 is SGHTS, CDR2 YDEGEE. V dropped 0 bases and J dropped 4 bases, with 5 bases sitting between them. CDR3 length: 12 residues. The CDR3, as DNA: TGTGCCAGCAGCTTGGTAGGATACGAGCAGTACTTC. Its protein product is CASSLVGYEQYF.